The present entry profiles one TCR beta chain with its context. This clone is described as medium-sized (0.01 to 0.1%). Its antigen remains undetermined. One base away there is no much larger clone; base qualities are not given. Cut back by 0 bases and 4 bases, the V and J ends lie 7 bases apart. Via the germline V gene (reference sequence), CDR1 is MNHEY and CDR2 SMNVEV. Spanning cysteine to phenylalanine, the CDR3 consists of 13 amino acids. The sequence is cut down to CDR3 DNA, 39 bases in frame from base 1. The data originate from a study of blood T cell repertoires in COVID-19 (dated by TCRdb to 2019 to 2021). At the level of the whole study: The collaborator samples originated in the United States, Italy and Spain and spanned the acute and convalescent phases of COVID-19. The prospective study material was composed of cDNA or gDNA derived from T cells, B-cell-depleted T cells, or PBMCs. Subjects who had been exposed to COVID-19, were actively infected with it, or had recovered from it provided the deeply sampled blood TCRbeta repertoires that made up the dataset. The repertoires were released in a freely available public database intended as a resource for research on the immune response to SARS-CoV-2. Samples were obtained from the ongoing ImmuneRACE study (first 160 participants) and from over a thousand subjects provided by 6 global collaborators. A de-identified subject ID, COVID-19 status, age in years and sex were almost always included in the sample metadata. HLA class I and class II types, where available, came from metadata supplied by the sample provider rather than from assay-based typing. Beyond this particular receptor, the publication reports: The quantity of clinical and demographic metadata differed by source and by participant and was supplied without curation.

TCRbeta CDR3 regions were amplified from genomic DNA by means of the immunoSEQ Assay, a bias-controlled multiplex PCR. The study's processing was this. Within the assay, amplification of reference gene primers was used to estimate how many nucleated cells each sample contained. To quantify the absolute abundance of each unique TCRbeta CDR3 rearrangement, sequence reads were collapsed and filtered. For each sample, productive Simpson clonality was calculated by taking the square root of Simpson's diversity index across productive rearrangements. What TCRdb holds here is the immuneACCESS table cut down to in-frame rearrangements. Part of the clones is not present; checked against another copy, under half of the missing clones reflect an unresolved V gene, and the others are unexplained. That table gives V, J and clone size, and the DNA gave D and trimming. The sample table contains about 25,000 clones; only one count was recorded for roughly 91% of them. Together, the top ten hold roughly 8% of the sample.

Whole blood was collected in K2EDTA tubes by collaborating institutions according to the institutions' own protocols. For TCRbeta analysis, collaborators shipped samples in one of three forms: frozen whole blood, isolated PBMCs, or DNA extracted from either of those sample types. The clonotype originates from a man aged 50-60 years with active COVID-19. Sequencing was done on a sample of peripheral blood. The V and J genes are TRBV27 and TRBJ2-7; no D segment can be confidently identified. The CDR3 reads as follows: CASSLSPRYEQYF. The DNA is TGTGCCAGCAGTTTATCCCCCAGGTACGAGCAGTACTTC.